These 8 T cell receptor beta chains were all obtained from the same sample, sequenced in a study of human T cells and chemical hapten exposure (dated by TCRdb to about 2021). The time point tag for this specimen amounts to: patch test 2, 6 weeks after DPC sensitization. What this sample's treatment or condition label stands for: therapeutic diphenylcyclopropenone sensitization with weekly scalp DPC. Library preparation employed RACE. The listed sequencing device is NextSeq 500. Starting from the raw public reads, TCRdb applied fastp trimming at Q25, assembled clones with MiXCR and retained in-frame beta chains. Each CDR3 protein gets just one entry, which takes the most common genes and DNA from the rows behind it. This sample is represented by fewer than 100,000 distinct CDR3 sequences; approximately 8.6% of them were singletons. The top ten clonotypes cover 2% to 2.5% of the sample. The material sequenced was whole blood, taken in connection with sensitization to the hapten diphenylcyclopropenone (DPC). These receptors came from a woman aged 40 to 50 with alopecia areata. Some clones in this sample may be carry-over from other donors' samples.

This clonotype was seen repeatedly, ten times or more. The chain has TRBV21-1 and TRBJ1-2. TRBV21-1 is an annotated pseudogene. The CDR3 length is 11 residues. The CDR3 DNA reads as TGTGCCAGCAGCAACATTCATGGCTACACCTTC. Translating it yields CASSNIHGYTF.

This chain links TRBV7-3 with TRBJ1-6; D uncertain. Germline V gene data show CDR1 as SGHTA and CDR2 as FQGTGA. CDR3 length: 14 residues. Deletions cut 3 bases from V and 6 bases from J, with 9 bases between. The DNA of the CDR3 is TGTGCCAGCAGCTTTGGACGGCTTAATTCACCCCTCCACTTT. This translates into CASSFGRLNSPLHF.

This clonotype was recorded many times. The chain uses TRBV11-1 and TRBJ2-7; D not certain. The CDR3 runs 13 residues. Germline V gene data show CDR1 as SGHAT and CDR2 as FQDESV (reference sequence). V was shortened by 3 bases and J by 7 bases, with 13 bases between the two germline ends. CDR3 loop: CASSFDVPWEQYF. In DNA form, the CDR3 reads TGTGCCAGCAGCTTCGACGTCCCGTGGGAGCAGTACTTC.

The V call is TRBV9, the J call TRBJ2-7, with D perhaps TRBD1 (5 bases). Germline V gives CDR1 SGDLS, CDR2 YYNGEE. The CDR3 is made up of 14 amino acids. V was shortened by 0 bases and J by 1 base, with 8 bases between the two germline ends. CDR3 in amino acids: CASSVGQKSYEQYF. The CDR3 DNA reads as TGTGCCAGCAGCGTAGGACAGAAATCCTACGAGCAGTACTTC.

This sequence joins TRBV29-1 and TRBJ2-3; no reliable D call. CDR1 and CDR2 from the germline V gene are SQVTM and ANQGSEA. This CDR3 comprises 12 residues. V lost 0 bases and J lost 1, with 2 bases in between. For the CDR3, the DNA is TGCAGCGTTGAAGAAGGCACAGATACGCAGTATTTT. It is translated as CSVEEGTDTQYF.

The CDR3 is CASSFSGNLFF. DNA of the CDR3: TGTGCCAGCAGTTTTAGCGGAAACCTGTTCTTC. The V gene is TRBV28, the J gene TRBJ2-1; tentative D call: TRBD2 (6 bases). V was cut by 3 bases and J by 15 bases, with 12 bases left in between. Germline CDR1 MDHEN, CDR2 SYDVKM. The CDR3 has 11 amino acids.

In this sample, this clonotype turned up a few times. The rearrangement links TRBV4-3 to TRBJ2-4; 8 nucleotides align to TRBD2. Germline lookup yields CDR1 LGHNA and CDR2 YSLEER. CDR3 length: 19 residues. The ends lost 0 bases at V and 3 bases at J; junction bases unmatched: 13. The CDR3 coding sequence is TGCGCCAGCAGCCAAGATCGATTTAGTGCGGGAGGAGGCAAAAACATTCAGTACTTC. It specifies CASSQDRFSAGGGKNIQYF.

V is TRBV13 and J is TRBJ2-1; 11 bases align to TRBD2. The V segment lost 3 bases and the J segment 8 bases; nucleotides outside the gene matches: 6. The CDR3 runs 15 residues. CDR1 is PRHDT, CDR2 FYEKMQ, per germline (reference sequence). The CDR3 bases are TGTGCCAGCAGCTTCAGGACTAGCGGGTCCGATGAGCAGTTCTTC. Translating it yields CASSFRTSGSDEQFF.